This T cell receptor beta chain was recovered during a study of OX40 agonist ivuxolimab in advanced cancers. The study, taken as a whole, reports: The specificity for antigen of the expanded peripheral T cells was not determined. Some patients who did not respond also had low normalized T-cell clonal expansion.

Clones were read by immunoSEQ multiplex PCR, and TCRdb kept only the in-frame ones, dropping some. The table records roughly 79,000 clones, about 89% of them present only once. Germline CDR1 is MDHEN and CDR2 is SYDVKM. CDR3 length equals 18 residues. Losses at the gene ends were 5 bases for V and 2 bases for J; bases not matched to a gene: 10. A single count supports this clone. What it recognizes is unknown. Autoimmune disease history or systemic immunosuppression barred patients. This sequence joins TRBV28 and TRBJ2-6, with TRBD1 identical over 9 bases. The input for sequencing was CD4+ or CD8+ T cells sorted from blood, taken in a trial of the OX40 agonist ivuxolimab. The sequence came from an adult with an advanced solid tumor such as melanoma, head and neck, liver or kidney cancer. The DNA for the CDR3 is TGTGCCAGCAGTCCATGGACAGGGACAGGGACTGGGGCCAACGTCCTGACTTTC. As protein: CASSPWTGTGTGANVLTF.